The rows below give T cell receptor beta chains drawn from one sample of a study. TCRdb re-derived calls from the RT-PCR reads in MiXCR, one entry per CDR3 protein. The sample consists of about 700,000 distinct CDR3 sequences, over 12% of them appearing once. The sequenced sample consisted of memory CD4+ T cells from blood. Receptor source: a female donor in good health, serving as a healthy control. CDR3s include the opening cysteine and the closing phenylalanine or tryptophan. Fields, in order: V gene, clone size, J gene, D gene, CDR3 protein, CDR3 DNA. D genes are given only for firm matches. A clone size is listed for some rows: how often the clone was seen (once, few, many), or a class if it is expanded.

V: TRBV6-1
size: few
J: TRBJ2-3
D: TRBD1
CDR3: CASSLTGVEDTQYF
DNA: TGTGCCAGCAGTCTGACAGGGGTTGAGGATACGCAGTATTTT

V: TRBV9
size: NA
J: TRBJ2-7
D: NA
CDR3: CASSVAVSQAVDEQYF
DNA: TGTGCCAGCAGCGTAGCTGTGTCTCAGGCCGTCGACGAGCAGTACTTC

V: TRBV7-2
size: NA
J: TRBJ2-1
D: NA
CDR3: CASSRRRGRSYNEQFF
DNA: TGTGCCAGCAGCCGGCGACGGGGGCGCTCCTACAATGAGCAGTTCTTC

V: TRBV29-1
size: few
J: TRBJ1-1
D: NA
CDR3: CSVGSGPETEAFF
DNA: TGCAGCGTTGGGTCGGGTCCGGAGACTGAAGCTTTCTTT

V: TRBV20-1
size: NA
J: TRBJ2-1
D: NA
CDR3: CSARTREKGYNEQFF
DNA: TGCAGTGCTAGAACCCGGGAGAAAGGATACAATGAGCAGTTCTTC

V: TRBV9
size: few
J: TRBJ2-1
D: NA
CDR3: CASSVASTSYNEQFF
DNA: TGTGCCAGCAGCGTAGCTTCTACCAGCTACAATGAGCAGTTCTTC

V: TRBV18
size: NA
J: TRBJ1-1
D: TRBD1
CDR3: CASSPLDRGEAFF
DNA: TGTGCCAGCTCACCACTGGACAGGGGTGAAGCTTTCTTT

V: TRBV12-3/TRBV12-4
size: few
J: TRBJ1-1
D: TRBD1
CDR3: CASITSSGGESFF
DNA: TGTGCCAGCATTACAAGCTCAGGGGGCGAATCTTTCTTT

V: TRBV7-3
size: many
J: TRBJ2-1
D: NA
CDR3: CASSFEGYNEQFF
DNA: TGTGCCAGCAGCTTTGAGGGCTACAATGAGCAGTTCTTC

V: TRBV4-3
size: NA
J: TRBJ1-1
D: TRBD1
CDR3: CASSHRQEDRAFF
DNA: TGCGCCAGCAGCCATCGACAGGAGGACAGGGCTTTCTTT

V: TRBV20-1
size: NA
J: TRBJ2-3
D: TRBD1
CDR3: CSAERPGQGTADTQYF
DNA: TGCAGTGCTGAACGACCGGGACAGGGGACCGCAGATACGCAGTATTTT

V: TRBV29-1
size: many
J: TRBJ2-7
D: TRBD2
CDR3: CSVVGNPAGGLDEQYF
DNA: TGCAGCGTTGTTGGGAACCCAGCGGGAGGGTTAGACGAGCAGTACTTC

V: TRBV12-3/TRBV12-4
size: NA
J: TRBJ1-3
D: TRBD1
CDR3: CASRRGTGSGNTIYF
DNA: TGTGCCAGCAGAAGAGGGACAGGCTCTGGAAACACCATATATTTT

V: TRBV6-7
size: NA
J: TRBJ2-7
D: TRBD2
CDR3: CATGPASGQPYEQYF
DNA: TGTGCCACAGGACCGGCTAGCGGGCAACCCTACGAGCAGTACTTC

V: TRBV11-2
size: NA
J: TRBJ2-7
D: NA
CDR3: CASRGGPRPGYEQYF
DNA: TGTGCCAGCAGAGGGGGACCTCGCCCCGGCTACGAGCAGTACTTC

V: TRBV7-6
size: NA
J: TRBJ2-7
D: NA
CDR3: CASSPRLDAEQYF
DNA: TGTGCCAGCAGCCCCAGACTAGATGCCGAGCAGTACTTC

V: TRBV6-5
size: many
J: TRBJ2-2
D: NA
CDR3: CASSKGGGRDTGELFF
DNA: TGTGCCAGCAGTAAAGGGGGCGGGAGAGACACCGGGGAGCTGTTTTTT

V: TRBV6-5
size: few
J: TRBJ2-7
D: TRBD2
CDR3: CASSYSSGPYEQYF
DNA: TGTGCCAGCAGTTACTCTAGCGGGCCTTACGAGCAGTACTTC